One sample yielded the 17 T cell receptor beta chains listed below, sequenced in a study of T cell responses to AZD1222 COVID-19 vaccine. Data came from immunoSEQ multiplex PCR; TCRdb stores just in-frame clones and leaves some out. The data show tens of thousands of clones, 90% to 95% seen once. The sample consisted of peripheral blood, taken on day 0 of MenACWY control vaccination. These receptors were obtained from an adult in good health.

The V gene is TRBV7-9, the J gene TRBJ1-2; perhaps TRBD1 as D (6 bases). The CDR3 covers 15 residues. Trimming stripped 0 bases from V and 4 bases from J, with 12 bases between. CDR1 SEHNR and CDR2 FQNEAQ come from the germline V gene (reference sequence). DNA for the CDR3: TGTGCCAGCAGCTTAGCGGGGGCGCAAGTCTATGGCTACACCTTC. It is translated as CASSLAGAQVYGYTF.

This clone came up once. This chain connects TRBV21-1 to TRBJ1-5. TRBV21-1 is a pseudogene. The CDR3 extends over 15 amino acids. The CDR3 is CASSQGEGSNQPQHF. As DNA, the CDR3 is TGTGCCAGCAGCCAGGGCGAGGGGAGCAATCAGCCCCAGCATTTT.

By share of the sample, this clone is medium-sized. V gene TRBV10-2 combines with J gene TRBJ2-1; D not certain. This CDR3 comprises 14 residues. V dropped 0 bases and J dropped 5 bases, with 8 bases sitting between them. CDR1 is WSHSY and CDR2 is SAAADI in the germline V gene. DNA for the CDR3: TGCGCCAGCAGTGAGTCCCCGAAAGACAATGAGCAGTTCTTC. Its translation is CASSESPKDNEQFF.

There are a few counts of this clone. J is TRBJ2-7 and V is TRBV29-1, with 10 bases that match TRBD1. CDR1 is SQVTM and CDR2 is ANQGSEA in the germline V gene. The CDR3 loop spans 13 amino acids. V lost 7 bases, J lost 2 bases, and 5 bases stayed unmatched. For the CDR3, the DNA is TGCAGCGCTCTGGGACAGGGGCCCTACGAGCAGTACTTC. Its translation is CSALGQGPYEQYF.

CDR3 protein: CASSPKPNAEQYF. The CDR3 DNA is TGCGCCAGCAGCCCAAAGCCTAACGCCGAGCAGTACTTC. The chain is built from TRBV4-1 and TRBJ2-7, with D unresolved. The CDR3 is made up of 13 amino acids. V was shortened by 4 bases and J by 6 bases, with 13 bases between the two germline ends. From germline, CDR1 is MGHRA and CDR2 YSYEKL.

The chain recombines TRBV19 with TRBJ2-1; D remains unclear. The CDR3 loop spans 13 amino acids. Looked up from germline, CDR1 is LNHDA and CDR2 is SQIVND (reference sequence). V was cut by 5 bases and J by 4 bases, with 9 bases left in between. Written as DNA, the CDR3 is TGTGCCAGTAGTTTGGGCCTTTACAATGAGCAGTTCTTC. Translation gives CASSLGLYNEQFF.

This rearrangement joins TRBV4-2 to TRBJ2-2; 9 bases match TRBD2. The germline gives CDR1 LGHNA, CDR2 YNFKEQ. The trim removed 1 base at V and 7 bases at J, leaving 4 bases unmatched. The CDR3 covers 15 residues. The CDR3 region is CASSQALAGNGELFF. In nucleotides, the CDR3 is TGTGCCAGCAGCCAAGCGCTAGCGGGGAACGGGGAGCTGTTTTTT.

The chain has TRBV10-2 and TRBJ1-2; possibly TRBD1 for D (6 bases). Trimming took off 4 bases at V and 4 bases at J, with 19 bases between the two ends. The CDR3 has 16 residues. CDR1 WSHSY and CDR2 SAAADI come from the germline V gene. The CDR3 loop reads CASSGVGITGSYGYTF. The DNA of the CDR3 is TGCGCCAGCAGTGGAGTTGGAATTACAGGGTCCTATGGCTACACCTTC.

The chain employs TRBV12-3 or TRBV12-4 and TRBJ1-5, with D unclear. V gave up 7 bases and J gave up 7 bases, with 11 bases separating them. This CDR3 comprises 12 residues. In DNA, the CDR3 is TGTGCCAGCACCCTCGCGGGGCAGCCCCAGCATTTT. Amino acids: CASTLAGQPQHF.

The CDR3 sequence: CAWSGGMGNQPQHF. The CDR3 region has the DNA TGTGCCTGGAGCGGGGGAATGGGCAATCAGCCCCAGCATTTT. The chain links TRBV30 to TRBJ1-5; possibly TRBD1 for D (5 bases). V was shortened by 3 bases and J by 2 bases, with 11 bases between the two germline ends. The germline V gene has CDR1 GTSNPN and CDR2 SVGIG (reference sequence). The CDR3 is 14 residues long.

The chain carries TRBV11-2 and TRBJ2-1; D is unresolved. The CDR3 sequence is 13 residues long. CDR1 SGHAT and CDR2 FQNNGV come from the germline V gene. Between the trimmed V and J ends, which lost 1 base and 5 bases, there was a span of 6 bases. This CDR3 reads CASSLGSDNEQFF. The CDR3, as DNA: TGTGCCAGCAGCTTAGGATCTGACAATGAGCAGTTCTTC.

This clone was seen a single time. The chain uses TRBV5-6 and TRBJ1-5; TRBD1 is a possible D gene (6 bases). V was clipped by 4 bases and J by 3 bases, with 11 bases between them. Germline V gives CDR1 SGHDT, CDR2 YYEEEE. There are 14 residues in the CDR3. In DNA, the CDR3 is TGTGCCAGCAGCGGGGGACACTTCAATCAGCCCCAGCATTTT. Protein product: CASSGGHFNQPQHF.

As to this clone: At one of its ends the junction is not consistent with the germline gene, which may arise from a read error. The DNA of the CDR3 is TGTGCCAGCAGCTTAGTGGGGAACCCCGGGGAGCTGTTTTTT. Encoded protein: CASSLVGNPGELFF. The chain has TRBV7-7 and TRBJ2-2; D uncertain. CDR1 and CDR2 (germline): SSHAT, FNYEAQ (reference sequence). The CDR3 length is 14 residues.

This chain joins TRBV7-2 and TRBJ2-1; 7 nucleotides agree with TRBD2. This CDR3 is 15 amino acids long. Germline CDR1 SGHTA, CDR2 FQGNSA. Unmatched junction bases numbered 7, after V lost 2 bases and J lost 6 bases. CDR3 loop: CASSLRAGPSNEQFF. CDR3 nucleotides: TGTGCCAGCAGCTTAAGAGCGGGACCGAGCAATGAGCAGTTCTTC.

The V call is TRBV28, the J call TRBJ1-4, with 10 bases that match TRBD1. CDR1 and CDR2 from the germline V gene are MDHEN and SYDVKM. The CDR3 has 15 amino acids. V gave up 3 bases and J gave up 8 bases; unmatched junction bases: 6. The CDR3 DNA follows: TGTGCCAGCAGTTTTCCGGGACAGGGGTTGGAAAAACTGTTTTTT. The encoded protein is CASSFPGQGLEKLFF.

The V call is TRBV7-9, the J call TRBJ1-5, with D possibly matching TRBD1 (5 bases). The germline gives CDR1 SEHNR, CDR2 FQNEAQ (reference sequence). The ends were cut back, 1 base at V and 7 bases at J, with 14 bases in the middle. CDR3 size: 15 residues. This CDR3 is CASSLGAGLGQPQHF. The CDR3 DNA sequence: TGTGCCAGCAGCTTAGGTGCGGGGCTCGGGCAGCCCCAGCATTTT.

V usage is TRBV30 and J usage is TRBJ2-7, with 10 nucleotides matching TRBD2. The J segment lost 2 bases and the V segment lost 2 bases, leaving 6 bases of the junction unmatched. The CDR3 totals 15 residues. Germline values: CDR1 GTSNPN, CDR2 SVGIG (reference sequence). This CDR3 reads CAWSPSGSRTYEQYF. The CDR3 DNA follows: TGTGCCTGGAGTCCTAGCGGGAGCCGCACCTACGAGCAGTACTTC.